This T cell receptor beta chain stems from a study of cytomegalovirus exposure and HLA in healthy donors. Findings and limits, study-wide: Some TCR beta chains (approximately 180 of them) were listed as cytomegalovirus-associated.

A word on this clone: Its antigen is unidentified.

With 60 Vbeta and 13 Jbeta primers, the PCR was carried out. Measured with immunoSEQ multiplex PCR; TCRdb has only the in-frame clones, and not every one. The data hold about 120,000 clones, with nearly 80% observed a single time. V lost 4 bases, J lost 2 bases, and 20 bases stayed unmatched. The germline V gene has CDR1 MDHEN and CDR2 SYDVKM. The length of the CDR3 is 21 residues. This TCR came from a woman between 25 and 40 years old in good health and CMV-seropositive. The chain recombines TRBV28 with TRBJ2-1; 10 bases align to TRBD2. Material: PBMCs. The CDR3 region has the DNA TGTGCCAGCAGTTCCCCTACTAGCGGGGCCCAATCTAATCCGGCCTACAATGAGCAGTTCTTC. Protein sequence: CASSSPTSGAQSNPAYNEQFF. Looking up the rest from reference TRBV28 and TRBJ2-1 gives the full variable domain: DVKVTQSSRYLVKRTGEKVFLECVQDMDHENMFWYRQDPGLGLRLIYFSYDVKMKEKGDIPEGYSVSREKKERFSLILESASTNQTSMYLCASSSPTSGAQSNPAYNEQFFGPGTRLTVL.